This T cell receptor beta chain came from a study of PD-1 blockade in classical Hodgkin lymphoma. Study in general: Intravenous delivery of nivolumab at 3 mg/kg to patients occurred every 2 weeks. Study-wide points: Compared with baseline, CD4+ but not CD8+ TCR diversity had risen significantly by C4D1. The baseline diversity of complete responders showed similarity to that of newly diagnosed patients.

As concerns this clone: Antigen unknown.

Time point defined: cycle 4 day 1 (C4D1), after six to seven weeks of nivolumab. Every patient experienced relapse after autologous stem cell transplantation, and brentuximab vedotin exposure varied. Researchers used magnetic negative selection to pull out pure CD4+ T cells from thawed PBMCs. Complete response, partial response or progressive disease constituted the best responses recorded. In germline, CDR1 is SGDLS, CDR2 YYNGEE. The CDR3 loop spans 14 amino acids. V dropped 4 bases and J dropped 7 bases, with 17 bases sitting between them. This table comes from immunoSEQ multiplex PCR, and its TCRdb copy is limited to in-frame clones, with some not included. This table holds 25,000 to 35,000 clones, about 88% found once.

The sequence derives from a human donor with classical Hodgkin lymphoma. Sample: CD4+ T cells from blood, taken before the fourth cycle of nivolumab. The genes are TRBV9 and TRBJ1-2, with a tentative D call TRBD1 (6 bases). This chain's CDR3 is CASSILQGSGGYTF. The CDR3 region has the DNA TGTGCCAGCAGCATCCTACAGGGCTCGGGTGGCTACACCTTC.